One sample yielded the 26 T cell receptor beta chains listed below, sequenced in a study of human T cells and chemical hapten exposure. Each CDR3 protein is one row after TCRdb ran MiXCR on the RACE reads. This table holds 190,000 or so distinct CDR3 sequences, approximately 24% found once. Time point defined: patch test 3, about 24 weeks after DPC sensitization. Treatment: therapeutic diphenylcyclopropenone sensitization with weekly scalp DPC. This material consisted of whole blood, taken in connection with sensitization to the hapten diphenylcyclopropenone (DPC). These receptors all stem from a woman aged 40 to 55 with alopecia areata. Some clones in this sample may be carry-over from other donors' samples.

This clonotype was picked up a small number of times. DNA of the CDR3: TGTGCCAGCAGCCCAGCCTGGGGGGCCCGCACAGATACGCAGTATTTT. This sequence encodes CASSPAWGARTDTQYF. V gene TRBV7-2 combines with J gene TRBJ2-3; D might be TRBD1 or TRBD2, each matching 6 bases. This CDR3 comprises 16 residues. Germline lookup yields CDR1 SGHTA and CDR2 FQGNSA. Deletions cut 5 bases from V and 1 base from J, with 16 bases between.

This rearrangement joins TRBV5-1 to TRBJ2-2; D is possibly TRBD1 (5 bases). Trimming took off 2 bases at V and 0 bases at J, with 5 bases between the two ends. From germline, CDR1 is SGHRS and CDR2 YFSETQ. The CDR3 is 14 amino acids. The DNA for the CDR3 is TGCGCCAGCAGCTTACAGGCGAACACCGGGGAGCTGTTTTTT. This sequence encodes CASSLQANTGELFF.

V gene TRBV20-1 combines with J gene TRBJ1-2; TRBD1 is a possible D gene (5 bases). Germline assignment: CDR1 DFQATT and CDR2 SNEGSKA (reference sequence). The CDR3 spans 13 residues. With 6 bases removed from V and 1 base from J, the gap between germline ends came to 12 bases. The CDR3 is CSAARVDNYGYTF. The CDR3 bases are TGCAGTGCCGCCAGGGTGGATAACTATGGCTACACCTTC.

This clonotype was observed a handful of times. This chain links TRBV20-1 with TRBJ1-5, with a weak D call TRBD1 (5 bases). Trimming stripped 2 bases from V and 1 base from J, with 6 bases between. Germline V lookup: CDR1 DFQATT, CDR2 SNEGSKA (reference sequence). There are 13 residues in the CDR3. For the CDR3, the DNA is TGCAGTGCTAGATCAGGGAGCAATCAGCCCCAGCATTTT. Its protein is CSARSGSNQPQHF.

The chain couples TRBV7-9 to TRBJ2-5; D is undetermined. This CDR3 is built from 16 residues. The germline V gene encodes CDR1 SEHNR and CDR2 FQNEAQ (reference sequence). V lost 4 bases and J 4 bases, leaving 19 bases between the germline ends. CDR3 region: CASSSYDGTWGETQYF. The CDR3, as DNA: TGTGCCAGCAGCTCATACGACGGAACCTGGGGAGAGACCCAGTACTTC.

The chain combines TRBV29-1 with TRBJ1-4; D uncertain. V gave up 4 bases and J gave up 0 bases, with 6 bases separating them. Germline V gives CDR1 SQVTM, CDR2 ANQGSEA. The CDR3 extends over 13 amino acids. This chain's CDR3 is CSVVLATNEKLFF. In nucleotides, the CDR3 is TGCAGCGTTGTATTGGCAACTAATGAAAAACTGTTTTTT.

This clonotype was seen more than once but under ten times. V and J are TRBV6-5 and TRBJ2-5, with 7 positions matching TRBD2. V was pared by 0 bases and J by 5 bases, with 3 bases of the junction left unmatched. The CDR3 covers 14 residues. Germline-derived CDR1 and CDR2 are MNHEY and SVGAGI. The CDR3 loop is CASSYSSGGETQYF. In DNA form, the CDR3 reads TGTGCCAGCAGTTACTCGTCGGGGGGTGAGACCCAGTACTTC.

This clonotype was observed at least ten times. The chain joins TRBV28 to TRBJ1-5; no clear D gene. Trimming took 3 bases from V and 4 from J, leaving 4 bases between them. The CDR3 covers 12 residues. In germline, CDR1 is MDHEN, CDR2 SYDVKM. The CDR3 bases are TGTGCCAGCAGTTTTCTGAATCAGCCCCAGCATTTT. It translates to CASSFLNQPQHF.

The chain joins TRBV5-1 to TRBJ2-5, with TRBD2 matching over 13 bases. The CDR3 has 17 residues. Germline V gene data show CDR1 as SGHRS and CDR2 as YFSETQ. Losses at the gene ends were 5 bases for V and 7 bases for J; bases not matched to a gene: 14. The CDR3 loop is CASSYGLAGVGIGTQYF. CDR3 sequence (DNA): TGCGCCAGCAGTTACGGACTAGCGGGAGTTGGAATTGGGACCCAGTACTTC.

The DNA of the CDR3 is TGTGCCATCGTGGCTAGCGGAGACAATGAGCAGTTCTTC. It translates to CAIVASGDNEQFF. The chain has TRBV10-3 and TRBJ2-1, with 7 nucleotides matching TRBD2. There are 13 residues in the CDR3. Germline V CDR1 and CDR2: ENHRY, SYGVKD. V shed 8 bases and J 5 bases; nucleotides not matched to a gene: 6.

The chain has TRBV9 and TRBJ2-1, with a possible D match to TRBD2 (6 bases). The germline V gene encodes CDR1 SGDLS and CDR2 YYNGEE. The V end lost 4 bases, the J end lost 7 bases, and 18 bases lay between the germline ends. The CDR3 loop spans 15 amino acids. For the CDR3, the DNA is TGTGCCAGCAGCTTTAGACTAGAGCGGATGAATGAGCAGTTCTTC. Amino acid sequence: CASSFRLERMNEQFF.

This clonotype was seen only a few times. Written as DNA, the CDR3 is TGCGCCAGCAGCCAAGTCGGGGGAGGGACTGAAGCTTTCTTT. Translated: CASSQVGGGTEAFF. The chain is built from TRBV4-1 and TRBJ1-1; D possibly corresponds to TRBD1 (5 bases). The germline V gene has CDR1 MGHRA and CDR2 YSYEKL. Trimming took 1 base from V and 5 from J, leaving 11 bases between them. The CDR3 contains 14 residues.

The V gene is TRBV20-1, the J gene TRBJ2-7; possible D gene TRBD2, 5 bases. Germline-derived CDR1 and CDR2 are DFQATT and SNEGSKA (reference sequence). V lost 0 bases and J 7 bases, leaving 7 bases between the germline ends. The CDR3 is made up of 11 amino acids. CDR3 residues: CSAREAAEQYF. DNA for the CDR3: TGCAGTGCTAGAGAAGCGGCTGAGCAGTACTTC.

This chain uses TRBV5-1 with TRBJ2-3, with D perhaps matching TRBD1 or TRBD2 (5 bases each). There are 12 residues in the CDR3. Deletions cut 5 bases from V and 6 bases from J, with 10 bases between. Germline V lookup: CDR1 SGHRS, CDR2 YFSETQ. Here the CDR3 DNA reads TGCGCCAGCAGACTAGAGGGGGATACGCAGTATTTT. This sequence encodes CASRLEGDTQYF.

The chain combines TRBV20-1 with TRBJ1-5; TRBD1 is a possible D gene (5 bases). CDR1 is DFQATT, CDR2 SNEGSKA, per germline (reference sequence). CDR3 length: 13 residues. Deletions cut 3 bases from V and 7 bases from J, with 13 bases between. CDR3: CSASWQGGQPQHF. The CDR3 region has the DNA TGCAGTGCTAGTTGGCAGGGTGGCCAGCCCCAGCATTTT.

This clonotype was counted between two and nine times. V gene TRBV20-1 combines with J gene TRBJ2-1; a weak D match, TRBD2 (6 bases). The CDR3 sequence is 11 residues long. Germline V lookup: CDR1 DFQATT, CDR2 SNEGSKA (reference sequence). Trimming took 5 bases from V and 4 from J, leaving 6 bases between them. The CDR3 nucleotides are TGCAGTGCTGGAGGGTACAATGAGCAGTTCTTC. Its protein is CSAGGYNEQFF.

This clonotype was seen only a few times. V usage is TRBV9 and J usage is TRBJ2-3; D gene ambiguous. Trimming stripped 4 bases from V and 3 bases from J, with 9 bases between. The germline gives CDR1 SGDLS, CDR2 YYNGEE. The CDR3 runs to 13 residues. CDR3 bases: TGTGCCAGCAGCTACGTGGGTACAGATACGCAGTATTTT. As protein: CASSYVGTDTQYF.

A few counts support this clonotype. The rearrangement uses TRBV10-2 and TRBJ1-2; D not resolved. The germline CDR1 and CDR2 sequences are WSHSY and SAAADI. The CDR3 length is 14 residues. With 8 bases removed from V and 1 base from J, the gap between germline ends came to 14 bases. CDR3 coding DNA: TGCGCCAGCCGGATGTTGGGCGGTAACTATGGCTACACCTTC. This sequence encodes CASRMLGGNYGYTF.

This clonotype was detected many times. This sequence joins TRBV24-1 and TRBJ1-3; tentative D call: TRBD1 (5 bases). V was pared by 1 base and J by 10 bases, with 13 bases between. The length of the CDR3 is 14 residues. Germline CDR1 and CDR2: KGHDR and SFDVKD. The CDR3 region has the DNA TGTGCCACCAGTGATTTCATAGGGGAAGGGACCATATATTTT. Translation gives CATSDFIGEGTIYF.

This clonotype was counted only a few times. For the CDR3, the DNA is TGTGCCAGCAGCTCCCTAGGGTCATCCTCCTACAATGAGCAGTTCTTC. As protein: CASSSLGSSSYNEQFF. This chain connects TRBV7-9 to TRBJ2-1; D gene ambiguous. The V end was cut by 4 bases, the J end by 0 bases, with 13 bases between. CDR1 is SEHNR, CDR2 FQNEAQ, per germline (reference sequence). This CDR3 region has 16 residues.

The V call is TRBV28, the J call TRBJ2-2; D perhaps matches TRBD2 (7 bases). The CDR3 is 14 residues long. The germline gives CDR1 MDHEN, CDR2 SYDVKM. Trimming removed 5 bases from V and 4 bases from J, with 11 bases in between. The CDR3 protein is CASSREGGTGELFF. The CDR3 bases are TGTGCCAGCAGTAGGGAGGGGGGCACCGGGGAGCTGTTTTTT.

This rearrangement joins TRBV7-9 to TRBJ2-7, with a tentative D call TRBD2 (5 bases). The germline gives CDR1 SEHNR, CDR2 FQNEAQ (reference sequence). Trimming pared 1 base from V and 5 bases from J, leaving 12 bases between. The CDR3 has 14 residues. CDR3 sequence reads: CASSLGSAVHEQYF. The CDR3 DNA follows: TGTGCCAGCAGCTTAGGGTCAGCGGTCCACGAGCAGTACTTC.

This clonotype was counted between two and nine times. The chain recombines TRBV9 with TRBJ2-7, with TRBD2 identical over 9 bases. Germline CDR1 and CDR2: SGDLS and YYNGEE. V was clipped by 3 bases and J by 6 bases; unmatched bases: 10. This CDR3 has 15 amino acids. The DNA for the CDR3 is TGTGCCAGCAGCGCCCCAGCGGGAGGCGGCTTCGAGCAGTACTTC. It is translated as CASSAPAGGGFEQYF.

CDR3 loop: CASSRRAGEVNEQFF. The DNA of the CDR3 is TGCGCCAGCAGCCGTCGCGCGGGAGAAGTAAATGAGCAGTTCTTC. V and J are TRBV5-1 and TRBJ2-1; TRBD2 aligns across 7 bases. V gave up 4 bases and J gave up 7 bases; unmatched junction bases: 11. The CDR3 consists of 15 residues. Germline V gene sequence: CDR1 SGHRS, CDR2 YFSETQ.

In its sample, this clonotype was seen many times. The chain uses TRBV9 and TRBJ2-5, with 15 positions matching TRBD2. Losses at the gene ends were 3 bases for V and 5 bases for J; bases not matched to a gene: 2. The CDR3 covers 15 residues. Germline V CDR1 and CDR2: SGDLS, YYNGEE. The CDR3 loop reads CASSGGTSGRETQYF. The DNA for the CDR3 is TGTGCCAGCAGCGGAGGGACTAGCGGGAGGGAGACCCAGTACTTC.

The chain combines TRBV10-3 with TRBJ2-3, with TRBD2 identical over 8 bases. V gave up 6 bases and J gave up 0 bases; unmatched junction bases: 8. CDR1 ENHRY and CDR2 SYGVKD come from the germline V gene. This CDR3 has 16 amino acids. Written as DNA, the CDR3 is TGTGCCATCAGCCAACGGGGGGGTCCAAGCACAGATACGCAGTATTTT. This sequence encodes CAISQRGGPSTDTQYF.